The 18 T cell receptor beta chains below come from one sample, sequenced in a study of T cell responses to AZD1222 COVID-19 vaccine. Generated by immunoSEQ multiplex PCR, the TCRdb table keeps only in-frame clones and is missing some. The data contain tens of thousands of clones, less than 90% of them seen just once; the ten biggest clones take up 5%. Sequenced material: peripheral blood, taken 28 days after the second AZD1222 dose. All receptors derive from an adult who received the AZD1222 COVID-19 vaccine.

The gene calls are TRBV7-2 and TRBJ2-3; D remains ambiguous. With 0 bases removed from V and 6 bases from J, the gap between germline ends came to 10 bases. Germline V lookup: CDR1 SGHTA, CDR2 FQGNSA. The length of the CDR3 is 14 residues. The CDR3 region is CASSLAFFLDTQYF. The CDR3 coding sequence is TGTGCCAGCAGCTTAGCTTTTTTCCTGGATACGCAGTATTTT.

The V gene is TRBV19, the J gene TRBJ2-4, with a weak D call TRBD1 (6 bases). Germline CDR1 reads LNHDA; CDR2 reads SQIVND (reference sequence). V was clipped by 6 bases and J by 3 bases, with 15 bases between them. This CDR3 comprises 15 residues. The CDR3 protein is CASRADRLSKNIQYF. The CDR3, as DNA: TGTGCCAGTAGGGCCGACAGGTTGAGCAAAAACATTCAGTACTTC.

V and J are TRBV6-5 and TRBJ2-2; no clear D gene. V shed 6 bases and J shed 0 bases, with 8 bases lying between them. The CDR3 totals 14 residues. Per germline, CDR1 MNHEY and CDR2 SVGAGI. The CDR3 spells CASRDSANTGELFF. The DNA for the CDR3 is TGTGCCAGCAGAGACTCCGCGAACACCGGGGAGCTGTTTTTT.

The chain combines TRBV15 with TRBJ2-1, with TRBD2 identical over 8 bases. The trim removed 2 bases at V and 4 bases at J, leaving 7 bases unmatched. In germline, CDR1 is LNHNV, CDR2 YYDKDF (reference sequence). The CDR3 is 16 residues long. The CDR3 nucleotides are TGTGCCACCAGCAGAAGCGGGGGCCCTACTTACAATGAGCAGTTCTTC. It yields the protein CATSRSGGPTYNEQFF.

This clone has only one observation. The rearrangement uses TRBV10-2 and TRBJ1-1; no clear D. V was cut by 0 bases and J by 2 bases, with 10 bases left in between. Germline CDR1 is WSHSY and CDR2 is SAAADI. CDR3 length: 15 residues. For the CDR3, the DNA is TGCGCCAGCAGTGAGTCGTACGACGGTAACACTGAAGCTTTCTTT. Amino acid sequence: CASSESYDGNTEAFF.

The rearrangement uses TRBV2 and TRBJ2-7; 8 bases agree with TRBD1. Trimming cost V 1 base and J 2 bases; bases outside gene matches: 1. Looked up from germline, CDR1 is SNHLY and CDR2 is FYNNEI. The CDR3 loop spans 14 amino acids. CDR3 in DNA: TGTGCCAGCAGTGAAGGGGACAGGACCTACGAGCAGTACTTC. This encodes CASSEGDRTYEQYF.

This chain joins TRBV7-3 and TRBJ2-1; tentatively, D is TRBD1 or TRBD2 (5 bases each). The germline V and J ends were trimmed by 5 bases and 7 bases, with 9 bases remaining between them. The CDR3 has 12 amino acids. Germline CDR1 and CDR2: SGHTA and FQGTGA. CDR3 sequence (DNA): TGTGCCAGCAGCAGGGACGGTAATGAGCAGTTCTTC. Its protein is CASSRDGNEQFF. The full variable domain, in which reference TRBV7-3 and TRBJ2-1 provide the parts outside the CDR3, is GAGVSQTPSNKVTEKGKYVELRCDPISGHTALYWYRQSLGQGPEFLIYFQGTGAADDSGLPNDRFFAVRPEGSVSTLKIQRTERGDSAVYLCASSRDGNEQFFGPGTRLTVL.

The chain is built from TRBV3-1 (or the pseudogene TRBV3-2) and TRBJ1-3, with D maybe TRBD1 (6 bases). CDR3 length: 14 amino acids. Trimming took off 0 bases at V and 8 bases at J, with 11 bases between the two ends. CDR1 LGHDT and CDR2 YNNKEL come from the germline V gene (reference sequence). CDR3 coding DNA: TGTGCCAGCAGCCAAGATGGGGGGGCGGACACCATATATTTT. This sequence encodes CASSQDGGADTIYF.

This chain joins TRBV9 and TRBJ2-3; TRBD2 agrees at 10 bases. From germline, CDR1 is SGDLS and CDR2 YYNGEE. V gave up 3 bases and J gave up 0 bases; unmatched junction bases: 4. CDR3 length: 16 residues. Here the CDR3 reads CASSESGGVSTDTQYF. The CDR3 bases are TGTGCCAGCAGCGAGAGCGGGGGGGTTAGCACAGATACGCAGTATTTT.

V usage is TRBV7-2 and J usage is TRBJ1-5; D uncertain. Looked up from germline, CDR1 is SGHTA and CDR2 is FQGNSA. V lost 2 bases and J lost 5, with 1 base in between. The CDR3 totals 11 residues. The CDR3 is CASSLYQPQHF. The CDR3 coding sequence is TGTGCCAGCAGCTTATATCAGCCCCAGCATTTT. The full variable domain, with the rest looked up from reference TRBV7-2 and TRBJ1-5, is GAGVSQSPSNKVTEKGKDVELRCDPISGHTALYWYRQSLGQGLEFLIYFQGNSAPDKSGLPSDRFSAERTGGSVSTLTIQRTQQEDSAVYLCASSLYQPQHFGDGTRLSIL.

CDR3 nucleotides: TGTGCCAGCAGCTTAGTGAGACAGCTTAATGAAAAACTGTTTTTT. It translates to CASSLVRQLNEKLFF. The genes are TRBV7-2 and TRBJ1-4; D is possibly TRBD1 (5 bases). Germline V CDR1 and CDR2: SGHTA, FQGNSA. Trimming shortened V by 1 base and J by 4 bases, and 10 bases separated the two germline ends. This CDR3 region has 15 residues. The full variable domain, its missing parts supplied by reference TRBV7-2 and TRBJ1-4, is GAGVSQSPSNKVTEKGKDVELRCDPISGHTALYWYRQSLGQGLEFLIYFQGNSAPDKSGLPSDRFSAERTGGSVSTLTIQRTQQEDSAVYLCASSLVRQLNEKLFFGSGTQLSVL.

The chain employs TRBV3-1 (or the pseudogene TRBV3-2) and TRBJ2-5, with TRBD2 identical over 8 bases. V shed 4 bases, J shed 5 bases, and the junction held 9 bases outside the gene matches. This CDR3 comprises 15 residues. Germline V gene lookup returns CDR1 LGHDT and CDR2 YNNKEL (reference sequence). The CDR3 DNA reads as TGTGCCAGCAGCCCCGGGACTAGAAGTGGTGAGACCCAGTACTTC. Its translation is CASSPGTRSGETQYF.

The rearrangement joins TRBV18 to TRBJ2-5; 7 bases are shared with TRBD1. This CDR3 comprises 14 residues. The junction had 3 bases not matched to a gene; V was cut back by 3 bases and J by 2 bases. Germline V CDR1 and CDR2: KGHSH, LQKENI. DNA for the CDR3: TGTGCCAGCTCACCTTTGGGACAGCAAGAGACCCAGTACTTC. It specifies CASSPLGQQETQYF.

The gene calls are TRBV5-1 and TRBJ2-7; 8 nucleotides agree with TRBD1. This CDR3 comprises 14 residues. J gave up 2 bases and V 3 bases, and 4 bases lay outside the gene matches. The germline V gene has CDR1 SGHRS and CDR2 YFSETQ. The CDR3 here is CASSSNRGAYEQYF. In nucleotides, the CDR3 is TGCGCCAGCAGCTCTAACAGGGGGGCCTACGAGCAGTACTTC.

The CDR3, as DNA: TGTGCCAGTAGTTTGGGACAGTGGGATAGGGAAGCTTTCTTT. It specifies CASSLGQWDREAFF. This chain connects TRBV19 to TRBJ1-1; 7 positions agree with TRBD1. V was pared by 5 bases and J by 8 bases, with 11 bases of the junction left unmatched. The germline V gene encodes CDR1 LNHDA and CDR2 SQIVND (reference sequence). This CDR3 spans 14 amino acids.

The V gene is TRBV2, the J gene TRBJ1-5; D is ambiguous. This CDR3 has 15 residues. Germline values: CDR1 SNHLY, CDR2 FYNNEI. Trimming took 1 base from V and 0 from J, leaving 7 bases between them. CDR3 amino acids: CASSEGRLSNQPQHF. The CDR3, as DNA: TGTGCCAGCAGTGAAGGCAGGCTTAGCAATCAGCCCCAGCATTTT. Drawing the rest from reference TRBV2 and TRBJ1-5, the complete variable domain is EPEVTQTPSHQVTQMGQEVILRCVPISNHLYFYWYRQILGQKVEFLVSFYNNEISEKSEIFDDQFSVERPDGSNFTLKIRSTKLEDSAMYFCASSEGRLSNQPQHFGDGTRLSIL.

This rearrangement joins TRBV5-4 to TRBJ1-2; D might be TRBD1 (5 bases). V dropped 5 bases and J dropped 7 bases, with 15 bases sitting between them. The CDR3 has 13 residues. Germline CDR1 is SGHNT and CDR2 is YYREEE (reference sequence). The DNA for the CDR3 is TGTGCCAGCAGGGGACGGGGACCGGGTGGCTACACCTTC. This translates into CASRGRGPGGYTF.

The rearrangement uses TRBV5-8 and TRBJ1-2, with 9 bases aligning to TRBD1. The CDR3 has 15 amino acids. Trimming at V came to 4 bases and at J to 4 bases, leaving 8 bases not matched to a gene. Germline V CDR1 and CDR2: SGHTS, YDEGEE. The CDR3: CASSKRTGATYGYTF. Here the CDR3 DNA reads TGTGCCAGCAGCAAAAGGACAGGGGCCACCTATGGCTACACCTTC.